The TCR beta chain under discussion was sequenced for a study of blood T cell repertoires in COVID-19. Original handling: Scientists estimated how many nucleated cells there were by amplifying reference gene primers. Sequencing used immunoSEQ multiplex PCR; TCRdb keeps in-frame clones, though not all of them. V and J calls and clone size follow that table, whereas D and trimming were derived from the DNA. The sample lists under 300,000 clones; approximately 88% were seen once. Trimming removed 2 bases from V and 1 base from J, with 10 bases in between. Germline loops: CDR1 SGHDT, CDR2 YYEEEE. The CDR3 is made up of 14 amino acids.

Sequenced input: peripheral blood. The rearrangement joins TRBV5-6 to TRBJ2-7; a possible D gene is TRBD1 (5 bases). This TCR derives from a man aged 45-60 years with acute or convalescent COVID-19. CDR3 in amino acids: CASSLDTGSYEQYF. In nucleotides, the CDR3 is TGTGCCAGCAGCTTAGATACAGGTTCCTACGAGCAGTACTTC.